A selection of T cell receptor beta chains follows, all from one sample in a study of cytomegalovirus exposure and HLA in healthy donors. The assay was immunoSEQ multiplex PCR, and TCRdb's table has in-frame clones only and misses some. The sample records approximately 180,000 clones, 70% to 85% being singletons. Specimen: PBMCs. The receptors originated from a woman aged 60-75 years in good health and CMV-seropositive. CDR3s include the opening cysteine and the closing phenylalanine or tryptophan. Each record gives: clone size, D gene, V gene, J gene, CDR3 protein, CDR3 DNA. D genes are given only for firm matches. Where a row states a size, it is once, few, many or the class of an expanded clone; other rows omit it.

size: -
D: TRBD2
V: TRBV9
J: TRBJ2-2
CDR3: CASSAGGTTGTGELFF
DNA: TGTGCCAGCAGCGCCGGGGGGACTACGGGCACCGGGGAGCTGTTTTTT

size: -
D: TRBD2
V: TRBV5-8
J: TRBJ2-3
CDR3: CASSPAGEVADTQYF
DNA: TGTGCCAGCTCCCCGGCGGGAGAGGTGGCAGATACGCAGTATTTT

size: -
D: -
V: TRBV28
J: TRBJ2-7
CDR3: CASSLQGSTYEQYF
DNA: TGTGCCAGCAGTTTACAGGGGTCTACCTACGAGCAGTACTTC

size: -
D: -
V: TRBV6-5
J: TRBJ2-3
CDR3: CASSYGGVLDTQYF
DNA: TGTGCCAGCAGTTACGGAGGTGTTCTCGATACGCAGTATTTT

size: -
D: -
V: TRBV9
J: TRBJ2-5
CDR3: CASSGKQGIETQYF
DNA: TGTGCCAGCAGCGGCAAGCAGGGGATAGAGACCCAGTACTTC

size: few
D: TRBD2
V: TRBV9
J: TRBJ2-5
CDR3: CASSVSGGAVETQYF
DNA: TGTGCCAGCAGCGTAAGCGGGGGGGCGGTAGAGACCCAGTACTTC

size: once
D: -
V: TRBV2
J: TRBJ2-3
CDR3: CASSDPLLTQYF
DNA: TGTGCCAGCAGTGATCCACTCCTTACGCAGTATTTT

size: -
D: -
V: TRBV7-6
J: TRBJ2-3
CDR3: CASSYQGLTTDTQYF
DNA: TGTGCCAGCAGCTATCAGGGACTCACCACAGATACGCAGTATTTT

size: -
D: -
V: TRBV11-2
J: TRBJ2-7
CDR3: CASSRYETTYEQYF
DNA: TGTGCCAGCAGCCGATACGAGACAACCTACGAGCAGTACTTC

size: -
D: -
V: TRBV10-2
J: TRBJ2-7
CDR3: CASSESVGSSYEQYF
DNA: TGCGCCAGCAGTGAGTCGGTCGGGAGCTCCTACGAGCAGTACTTC

size: -
D: -
V: TRBV19
J: TRBJ1-5
CDR3: CATKRQVVSNQPQHF
DNA: TGTGCCACGAAGAGACAGGTTGTTAGCAATCAGCCCCAGCATTTT

size: -
D: TRBD1
V: TRBV4-1
J: TRBJ1-4
CDR3: CASSQGDRGPNEKLFF
DNA: TGCGCCAGCAGCCAGGGCGACAGGGGACCTAATGAAAAACTGTTTTTT

size: few
D: TRBD1
V: TRBV4-1
J: TRBJ1-1
CDR3: CASSQDPFRGRRDAEAFF
DNA: TGCGCCAGCAGCCAAGATCCTTTTAGGGGGCGCAGGGACGCTGAAGCTTTCTTT

size: -
D: TRBD2
V: TRBV9
J: TRBJ2-3
CDR3: CASSVQTGTRIGTDTQYF
DNA: TGTGCCAGCAGCGTACAGACCGGGACTAGAATTGGCACAGATACGCAGTATTTT

size: -
D: -
V: TRBV2
J: TRBJ1-1
CDR3: CAVLMNTEAFF
DNA: TGTGCCGTACTCATGAACACTGAAGCTTTCTTT

size: -
D: -
V: TRBV27
J: TRBJ2-6
CDR3: CASSLNRGNGGANVLTF
DNA: TGTGCCAGCAGTTTAAACCGAGGTAATGGTGGGGCCAACGTCCTGACTTTC

size: -
D: TRBD2
V: TRBV5-6
J: TRBJ2-1
CDR3: CASRLAGGPHNEQFF
DNA: TGTGCCAGCAGGTTGGCGGGGGGGCCCCACAATGAGCAGTTCTTC

size: once
D: TRBD1
V: TRBV5-1
J: TRBJ2-4
CDR3: CASSLGTGGTKNIQYF
DNA: TGCGCCAGCAGCTTGGGGACAGGGGGAACCAAAAACATTCAGTACTTC

size: once
D: TRBD2
V: TRBV13
J: TRBJ2-5
CDR3: CASRKREGGETQYF
DNA: TGTGCCAGCAGAAAGCGGGAGGGCGGGGAGACCCAGTACTTC

size: -
D: TRBD2
V: TRBV27
J: TRBJ2-1
CDR3: CASRFYAGGEQFF
DNA: TGTGCCAGCAGGTTTTACGCGGGAGGTGAGCAGTTCTTC

size: -
D: TRBD2
V: TRBV5-1
J: TRBJ2-7
CDR3: CASSLAGGFYEQYF
DNA: TGCGCCAGCAGCTTGGCGGGGGGATTCTACGAGCAGTACTTC

size: -
D: -
V: TRBV29-1
J: TRBJ1-3
CDR3: CSVLTDSFGNTIYF
DNA: TGCAGCGTCCTAACCGACAGCTTTGGAAACACCATATATTTT

size: -
D: -
V: TRBV5-1
J: TRBJ2-6
CDR3: CASSATGSGANVLTF
DNA: TGCGCCAGCAGCGCAACAGGGTCTGGGGCCAACGTCCTGACTTTC

size: once
D: TRBD2
V: TRBV5-6
J: TRBJ2-1
CDR3: CASSLAPGGPYNEQFF
DNA: TGTGCCAGCAGCTTGGCTCCGGGAGGGCCATACAATGAGCAGTTCTTC

size: -
D: TRBD1
V: TRBV28
J: TRBJ1-2
CDR3: CASSSEATGEANYGYTF
DNA: TGTGCCAGCAGTTCCGAAGCGACAGGGGAGGCTAACTATGGCTACACCTTC

size: few
D: TRBD2
V: TRBV5-4
J: TRBJ2-1
CDR3: CASSRGMGTSGPSYNEQFF
DNA: TGTGCCAGCAGCCGTGGTATGGGGACTAGCGGGCCTTCCTACAATGAGCAGTTCTTC

size: -
D: -
V: TRBV19
J: TRBJ2-1
CDR3: CASSLASSSYNEQFF
DNA: TGTGCCAGTAGTTTAGCGTCCAGCTCCTACAATGAGCAGTTCTTC

size: -
D: -
V: TRBV2
J: TRBJ1-2
CDR3: CASTWGGRGGGYTF
DNA: TGTGCCAGTACCTGGGGAGGCCGAGGCGGTGGCTACACCTTC

size: -
D: TRBD2
V: TRBV7-2
J: TRBJ2-5
CDR3: CASSTSGEETQYF
DNA: TGTGCCAGCAGCACTAGCGGAGAAGAGACCCAGTACTTC

size: -
D: TRBD1
V: TRBV14
J: TRBJ1-4
CDR3: CASSSRTGEVEKLFF
DNA: TGTGCCAGCAGCTCCCGGACAGGGGAGGTTGAAAAACTGTTTTTT

size: -
D: -
V: TRBV5-1
J: TRBJ1-5
CDR3: CASSWGGPGQPQHF
DNA: TGCGCCAGCAGCTGGGGAGGACCCGGCCAGCCCCAGCATTTT

size: -
D: -
V: TRBV7-2
J: TRBJ2-1
CDR3: CASSLGENEQFF
DNA: TGTGCCAGCAGCCTCGGGGAGAATGAGCAGTTCTTC

size: -
D: -
V: TRBV5-1
J: TRBJ1-5
CDR3: CASSLAQGSQPQHF
DNA: TGCGCCAGCAGCTTGGCCCAGGGAAGTCAGCCCCAGCATTTT

size: -
D: -
V: TRBV6-1
J: TRBJ1-5
CDR3: CASSEVQAGMGRHF
DNA: TGTGCCAGCAGTGAAGTACAAGCGGGGATGGGTCGGCATTTT

size: -
D: -
V: TRBV18
J: TRBJ2-2
CDR3: CASSLQGPSTGELFF
DNA: TGTGCCAGCTCACTCCAGGGCCCCAGCACCGGGGAGCTGTTTTTT

size: -
D: TRBD2
V: TRBV27
J: TRBJ2-7
CDR3: CASCPGGEVGYEQYF
DNA: TGTGCCAGCTGCCCCGGGGGGGAAGTAGGGTACGAGCAGTACTTC

size: -
D: -
V: TRBV5-1
J: TRBJ1-1
CDR3: CASRVSGGHVENTEAFF
DNA: TGCGCCAGCAGGGTGAGCGGGGGACATGTGGAAAACACTGAAGCTTTCTTT

size: -
D: -
V: TRBV15
J: TRBJ2-7
CDR3: CATSRDEGYEQYF
DNA: TGTGCCACCAGCAGAGATGAGGGATACGAGCAGTACTTC

size: -
D: -
V: TRBV2
J: TRBJ2-5
CDR3: CASSSTHRLNQETQYF
DNA: TGTGCCAGCAGCTCGACACACCGTCTAAACCAAGAGACCCAGTACTTC

size: -
D: TRBD1
V: TRBV29-1
J: TRBJ1-1
CDR3: CSVRQGGNTEAFF
DNA: TGCAGCGTCCGACAGGGAGGGAACACTGAAGCTTTCTTT

size: -
D: -
V: TRBV7-2
J: TRBJ1-2
CDR3: CASSPRDIANYGYTF
DNA: TGTGCCAGCAGCCCCCGGGACATCGCTAACTATGGCTACACCTTC

size: -
D: -
V: TRBV4-2
J: TRBJ1-4
CDR3: CASSQAASAMGEKLFF
DNA: TGTGCCAGCAGCCAAGCCGCCAGCGCCATGGGTGAAAAACTGTTTTTT

size: -
D: -
V: TRBV5-1
J: TRBJ2-7
CDR3: CASSPSAGSGSYEQYF
DNA: TGCGCCAGCAGCCCTTCGGCGGGAAGCGGCTCCTACGAGCAGTACTTC

size: -
D: TRBD1
V: TRBV10-3
J: TRBJ1-1
CDR3: CAISEEQGGKGWAFF
DNA: TGTGCCATCAGTGAAGAACAGGGGGGGAAAGGGTGGGCTTTCTTT

size: -
D: TRBD1
V: TRBV10-3
J: TRBJ1-1
CDR3: CAISLAQGLNTEAFF
DNA: TGTGCCATCAGCTTAGCACAGGGGCTGAACACTGAAGCTTTCTTT

size: -
D: TRBD1
V: TRBV5-4
J: TRBJ1-1
CDR3: CASSPRTGSNTEAFF
DNA: TGTGCCAGCAGCCCTCGGACAGGGTCGAACACTGAAGCTTTCTTT

size: -
D: TRBD2
V: TRBV5-1
J: TRBJ2-5
CDR3: CASSQTPSGKETQYF
DNA: TGCGCCAGCAGCCAAACCCCTAGCGGGAAAGAGACCCAGTACTTC

size: few
D: -
V: TRBV23-1
J: TRBJ2-1
CDR3: CASSPDGTPLSYNEQFF
DNA: TGCGCCAGCAGTCCCGACGGGACACCACTCTCCTACAATGAGCAGTTCTTC